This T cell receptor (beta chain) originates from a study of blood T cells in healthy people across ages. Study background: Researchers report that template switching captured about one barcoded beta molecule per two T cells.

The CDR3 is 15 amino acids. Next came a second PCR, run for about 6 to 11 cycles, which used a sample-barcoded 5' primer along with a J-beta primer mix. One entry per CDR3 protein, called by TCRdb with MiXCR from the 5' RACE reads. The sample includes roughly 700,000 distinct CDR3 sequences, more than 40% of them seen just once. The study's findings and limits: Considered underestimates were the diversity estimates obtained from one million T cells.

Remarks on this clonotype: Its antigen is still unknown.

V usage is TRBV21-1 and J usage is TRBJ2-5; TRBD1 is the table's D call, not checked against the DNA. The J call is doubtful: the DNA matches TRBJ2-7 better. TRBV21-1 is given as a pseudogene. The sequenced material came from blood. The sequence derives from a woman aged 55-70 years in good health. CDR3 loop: CASSPGGTGHYEQYF. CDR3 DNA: TGTGCCAGCAGCCCAGGGGGGACAGGGCATTACGAGCAGTACTTC.